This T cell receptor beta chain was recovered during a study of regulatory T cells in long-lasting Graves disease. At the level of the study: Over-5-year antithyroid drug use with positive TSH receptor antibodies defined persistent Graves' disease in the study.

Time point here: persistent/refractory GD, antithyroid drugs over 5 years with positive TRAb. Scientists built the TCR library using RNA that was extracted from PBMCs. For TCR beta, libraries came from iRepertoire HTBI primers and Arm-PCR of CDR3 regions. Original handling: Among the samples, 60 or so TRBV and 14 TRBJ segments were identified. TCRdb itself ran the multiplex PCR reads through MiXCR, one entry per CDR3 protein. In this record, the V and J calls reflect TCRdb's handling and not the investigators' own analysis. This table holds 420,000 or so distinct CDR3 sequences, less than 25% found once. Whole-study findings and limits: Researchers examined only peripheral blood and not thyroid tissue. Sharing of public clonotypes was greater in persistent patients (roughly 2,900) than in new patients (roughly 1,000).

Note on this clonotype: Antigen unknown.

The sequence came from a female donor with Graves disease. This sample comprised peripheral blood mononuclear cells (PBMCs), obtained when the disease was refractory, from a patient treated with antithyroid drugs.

This CDR3 reads CASSRSSGGGVYEQYF. CDR3 DNA: TGCGCCAGCAGCCGCTCCAGTGGGGGGGGAGTTTACGAGCAGTACTTC. This chain uses TRBV4-3 with TRBJ2-7; 7 nucleotides line up with TRBD2. Germline V gives CDR1 LGHNA, CDR2 YSLEER. The CDR3 loop spans 16 amino acids. Unmatched junction bases numbered 13, after V lost 4 bases and J lost 4 bases.